This T cell receptor beta chain was observed in a study of shared clonotypes between healthy human individuals. This clone was counted once. Naive CD45RA+ and memory CD45RA-negative subsets were split from CD4+ cells. CDR3 size: 14 residues. Germline loops: CDR1 SNHLY, CDR2 FYNNEI. With 9 bases clipped from V and 6 bases from J, the junction kept 10 bases outside the gene matches. Sequencing was performed with immunoSEQ multiplex PCR; in TCRdb, only in-frame clones are kept and a portion is missing. The table includes about 2.4 million clones, just over 90% detected once. Sequenced: naive CD4+ T cells sorted from blood. Subset noted: CD45RA+ positively selected. The chain has TRBV2 and TRBJ2-1, with 8 bases identical to TRBD1. This receptor was obtained from a man aged 18 to 30 in good health. This CDR3 reads CASTPGQAGNEQFF. The CDR3 bases are TGTGCCAGTACTCCGGGACAGGCAGGCAATGAGCAGTTCTTC.